This paragraph covers one T cell receptor (beta chain) sequence. Its antigen is not identified. These data belong to a study of CD8 T cells in ankylosing spondylitis. The study's findings and limits: Eight highly homologous variants formed a TCR beta motif that appeared characteristic of ankylosing spondylitis blood. There were earlier reports of some motif variants in reactive arthritis synovial fluid and blood. Significant enrichment of disease-linked clones was reportedly seen in matched ankylosing spondylitis synovial fluid.

The CDR3 runs to 16 residues. V was clipped by 4 bases and J by 4 bases, with 19 bases between them. In germline, CDR1 is SGHAT, CDR2 FQNNGV. A single record per CDR3 protein comes from TCRdb applying MiXCR to the 5' RACE reads. The table shows 300,000 to 400,000 distinct CDR3 sequences, with about 22% occurring only once. Material for sequencing was blood, either unsorted or a sorted T cell fraction (not recorded which). The chain joins TRBV11-2 to TRBJ1-2; tentative D call: TRBD1 (5 bases). This TCR derives from a male donor with ankylosing spondylitis. The CDR3 sequence is CASSSRRGKGLYGYTF. In DNA form, the CDR3 reads TGTGCCAGCAGCTCCCGCCGGGGGAAGGGTCTCTATGGCTACACCTTC.